These 2 T cell receptor beta chains originate from one sample sequenced in a study of blood T cell repertoires in COVID-19. Some clones are missing from TCRdb's copy, which holds only in-frame ones; the method was immunoSEQ multiplex PCR. The table has about 13,000 clones, 75% to 90% seen once. Sample: peripheral blood. These TCRs come from a man of 80 years or more with acute or convalescent COVID-19.

The chain has TRBV19 and TRBJ2-3; TRBD2 matches at 10 bases. The CDR3 covers 15 residues. V trimming: 6 bases; J trimming: 4 bases; junction bases outside the gene matches: 7. CDR1 is LNHDA, CDR2 SQIVND, per germline (reference sequence). The CDR3 DNA reads TGTGCCAGTAGCTTATATAGCGGGAGGTCAGATACGCAGTATTTT. Translated: CASSLYSGRSDTQYF.

The rearrangement links TRBV7-3 to TRBJ2-1, with D uncertain. The CDR3 has 15 amino acids. Per germline, CDR1 SGHTA and CDR2 FQGTGA. V lost 3 bases to trimming and J lost 0 bases, with 9 bases between them. The DNA of the CDR3 is TGTGCCAGCAGCTTGTCCGATAGCTCCTACAATGAGCAGTTCTTC. This translates into CASSLSDSSYNEQFF.